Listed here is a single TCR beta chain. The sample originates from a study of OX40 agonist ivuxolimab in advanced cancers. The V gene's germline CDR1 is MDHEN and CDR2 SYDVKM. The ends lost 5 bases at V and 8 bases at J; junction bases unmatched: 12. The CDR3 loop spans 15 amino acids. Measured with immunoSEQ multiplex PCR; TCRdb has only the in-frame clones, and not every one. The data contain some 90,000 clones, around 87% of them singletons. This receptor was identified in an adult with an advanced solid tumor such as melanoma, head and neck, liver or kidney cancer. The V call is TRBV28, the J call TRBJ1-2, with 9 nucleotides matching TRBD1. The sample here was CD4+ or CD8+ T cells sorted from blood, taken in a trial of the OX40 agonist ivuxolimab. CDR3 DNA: TGTGCCAGCAGTGCCCAGGACAGGGGATCTCGGGGCTACACCTTC. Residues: CASSAQDRGSRGYTF.